The 12 T cell receptor beta chains below all came from one sample that was sequenced in a study of T cells in Graves' hyperthyroidism and ophthalmopathy. TCR beta CDR3 region amplification was performed from RNA transcripts. A first-round RT-PCR of the TCR CDR3 used the HTBI primer set. TCRdb ran MiXCR on the multiplex PCR reads and lists one entry per CDR3 protein. The table lists under 350,000 distinct CDR3 sequences, over 15% of them singletons. The specimen sequenced was blood. The source of these receptors is a woman aged 55 to 70 with Graves' ophthalmopathy.

In its sample, this clonotype was seen many times. The V and J genes are TRBV29-1 and TRBJ2-7, with TRBD1 identical over 9 bases. The junction had 9 bases not matched to a gene; V was cut back by 5 bases and J by 1 base. This CDR3 has 15 residues. The V gene's germline CDR1 is SQVTM and CDR2 ANQGSEA. The CDR3 here is CSVTGQGILSYEQYF. As DNA, the CDR3 is TGCAGCGTTACGGGACAGGGCATATTATCCTACGAGCAGTACTTC.

This clonotype occurred many times. The rearrangement links TRBV20-1 to TRBJ2-1, with 8 bases aligning to TRBD2. CDR1 DFQATT and CDR2 SNEGSKA come from the germline V gene (reference sequence). The ends lost 4 bases at V and 7 bases at J; junction bases unmatched: 6. The CDR3 spans 13 residues. CDR3: CSAISGGFNEQFF. DNA for the CDR3: TGCAGTGCTATAAGCGGGGGTTTTAATGAGCAGTTCTTC.

This chain links TRBV9 with TRBJ2-2; 13 bases are shared with TRBD2. The length of the CDR3 is 18 residues. Germline V gives CDR1 SGDLS, CDR2 YYNGEE. The ends lost 5 bases at V and 0 bases at J; junction bases unmatched: 7. CDR3 nucleotide sequence: TGTGCCAGCAGTGACGGACTAGCGGGAGCCCCGAACACCGGGGAGCTGTTTTTT. Protein sequence: CASSDGLAGAPNTGELFF. Using reference TRBV9 and TRBJ2-2 for the parts outside the CDR3, the full variable domain is DSGVTQTPKHLITATGQRVTLRCSPRSGDLSVYWYQQSLDQGLQFLIQYYNGEERAKGNILERFSAQQFPDLHSELNLSSLELGDSALYFCASSDGLAGAPNTGELFFGEGSRLTVL.

In this sample, this clonotype turned up many times. The V gene is TRBV20-1, the J gene TRBJ1-5; D remains ambiguous. V was shortened by 3 bases and J by 3 bases, with 12 bases between the two germline ends. Per germline, CDR1 DFQATT and CDR2 SNEGSKA (reference sequence). CDR3 length equals 14 residues. In DNA, the CDR3 is TGCAGTGCTAGTTCGAGCCTTTACAATCAGCCCCAGCATTTT. Its protein product is CSASSSLYNQPQHF.

This clonotype was counted ten times or more. The chain carries TRBV7-2 and TRBJ1-2; D is ambiguous. This CDR3 spans 15 amino acids. The germline V and J ends were trimmed by 1 base and 0 bases, with 9 bases remaining between them. Germline CDR1 reads SGHTA; CDR2 reads FQGNSA. CDR3 residues: CASSLVGRANYGYTF. CDR3 nucleotides: TGTGCCAGCAGCTTAGTCGGCAGAGCTAACTATGGCTACACCTTC.

V gene TRBV5-1 combines with J gene TRBJ2-3, with 7 bases matching TRBD1. Unmatched junction bases numbered 12, after V lost 5 bases and J lost 6 bases. Per the germline V gene, CDR1 is SGHRS and CDR2 is YFSETQ. The CDR3 is made up of 15 amino acids. The CDR3 loop reads CASRQLGQDQDTQYF. In nucleotides, the CDR3 is TGCGCCAGCAGACAACTCGGACAGGACCAGGATACGCAGTATTTT.

This clonotype came up many times. V gene TRBV27 combines with J gene TRBJ1-2; 8 nucleotides match TRBD1. V was pared by 6 bases and J by 4 bases, with 7 bases of the junction left unmatched. Germline V gives CDR1 MNHEY, CDR2 SMNVEV (reference sequence). The CDR3 consists of 14 residues. CDR3 coding DNA: TGTGCCAGCAGCTTGACAGGGGCTACCTATGGCTACACCTTC. This sequence encodes CASSLTGATYGYTF.

This clonotype was detected a few times. The genes are TRBV4-2 and TRBJ1-5; the D gene is possibly TRBD1 (5 bases). Germline V gives CDR1 LGHNA, CDR2 YNFKEQ. Between the trimmed V and J ends, which lost 1 base and 4 bases, there was a span of 11 bases. The CDR3 runs to 15 residues. The CDR3: CASSQALQGNQPQHF. The CDR3 region has the DNA TGTGCCAGCAGCCAAGCCCTCCAGGGTAATCAGCCCCAGCATTTT.

Here the CDR3 reads CASSEARGNGYTF. CDR3 DNA sequence: TGTGCCAGCAGTGAAGCGCGGGGAAATGGCTACACCTTC. The V and J genes are TRBV2 and TRBJ1-2, with D unclear. Germline CDR1 is SNHLY and CDR2 is FYNNEI. Between the trimmed V and J ends, which lost 0 bases and 6 bases, there was a span of 8 bases. The length of the CDR3 is 13 residues.

CDR3 sequence (DNA): TGTGCCAGCAGCCCCAGTACGGCGACCTACGAGCAGTACTTC. It specifies CASSPSTATYEQYF. The chain employs TRBV6-2 or TRBV6-3 and TRBJ2-7; D gene unclear. In germline, CDR1 is MNHEY, CDR2 SVGEGT. The CDR3 sequence is 14 residues long. The V end was cut by 6 bases, the J end by 2 bases, with 14 bases between.

This clonotype was counted ten times or more. The chain carries TRBV2 and TRBJ2-5, with 13 nucleotides matching TRBD2. CDR1 and CDR2 from the germline V gene are SNHLY and FYNNEI. The J segment lost 2 bases and the V segment lost 5 bases, leaving 11 bases of the junction unmatched. This CDR3 contains 18 residues. CDR3 sequence: CASSRGLAGVLRQETQYF. The CDR3 DNA reads TGTGCCAGCAGTCGCGGACTAGCGGGGGTTTTGAGGCAAGAGACCCAGTACTTC.

The chain couples TRBV27 to TRBJ1-2, with D perhaps matching TRBD1 (6 bases). Germline-derived CDR1 and CDR2 are MNHEY and SMNVEV (reference sequence). CDR3 length equals 12 residues. Trimming pared 5 bases from V and 8 bases from J, leaving 12 bases between. Here the CDR3 reads CASSNGGQGYTF. CDR3 DNA sequence: TGTGCCAGCAGTAACGGGGGGCAAGGCTACACCTTC.